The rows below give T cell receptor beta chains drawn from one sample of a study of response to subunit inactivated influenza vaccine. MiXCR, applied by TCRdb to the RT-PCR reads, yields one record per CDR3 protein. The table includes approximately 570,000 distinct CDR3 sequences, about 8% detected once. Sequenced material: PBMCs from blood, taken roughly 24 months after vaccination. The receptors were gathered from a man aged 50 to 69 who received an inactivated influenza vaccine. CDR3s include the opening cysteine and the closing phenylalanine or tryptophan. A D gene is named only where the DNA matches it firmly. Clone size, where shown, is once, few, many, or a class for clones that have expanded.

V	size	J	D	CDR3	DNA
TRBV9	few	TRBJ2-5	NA	CASSGGSPKGTQYF	TGTGCCAGCAGCGGCGGGTCCCCCAAAGGGACCCAGTACTTC
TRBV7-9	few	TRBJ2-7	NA	CASSRGSGPHTYEQYF	TGTGCCAGCAGCCGAGGTTCAGGGCCGCACACCTACGAGCAGTACTTC
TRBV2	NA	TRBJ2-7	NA	CASRALGFYEQYF	TGTGCCAGCAGGGCCCTAGGGTTCTACGAGCAGTACTTC
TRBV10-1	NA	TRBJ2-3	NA	CASSESTASGTDTQYF	TGCGCCAGCAGTGAGTCGACCGCTAGCGGCACAGATACGCAGTATTTT
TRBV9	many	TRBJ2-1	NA	CASSVAGVGNEQFF	TGTGCCAGCAGCGTAGCGGGGGTCGGGAATGAGCAGTTCTTC
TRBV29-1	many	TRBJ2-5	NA	CSVYTGRGETQYF	TGCAGCGTCTATACAGGGCGGGGAGAGACCCAGTACTTC
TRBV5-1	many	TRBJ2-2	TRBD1	CASNDGQEQNTGELFF	TGCGCCAGCAACGATGGACAGGAACAAAACACCGGGGAGCTGTTTTTT
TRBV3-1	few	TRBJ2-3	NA	CASSQWRSTDTQYF	TGTGCCAGTAGCCAATGGAGGTCCACAGATACGCAGTATTTT
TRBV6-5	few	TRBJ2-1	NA	CASSYYAVGTLSYNEQFF	TGTGCCAGCAGTTACTATGCTGTAGGGACTCTATCCTACAATGAGCAGTTCTTC
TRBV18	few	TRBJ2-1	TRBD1	CASSATGVDEQFF	TGTGCCAGCTCAGCCACAGGGGTCGATGAGCAGTTCTTC
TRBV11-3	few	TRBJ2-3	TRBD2	CASSLLAGATDTQYF	TGTGCCAGCAGCTTACTAGCGGGAGCGACAGATACGCAGTATTTT
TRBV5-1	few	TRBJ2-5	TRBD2	CASSLTSSGKETQYF	TGCGCCAGCAGCTTGACTTCTAGCGGGAAGGAGACCCAGTACTTC
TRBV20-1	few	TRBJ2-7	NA	CSARDLVRTYEQYF	TGCAGTGCTAGAGATCTAGTGAGAACCTACGAGCAGTACTTC
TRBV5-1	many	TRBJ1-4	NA	CASSLDGRDNEKLFF	TGCGCCAGCAGCTTGGATGGGAGAGATAATGAAAAACTGTTTTTT
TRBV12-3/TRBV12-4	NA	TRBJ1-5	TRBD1	CASSLQGRDQPQHF	TGTGCCAGCAGTCTACAGGGGAGGGATCAGCCCCAGCATTTT
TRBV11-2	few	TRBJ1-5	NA	CASSLLPGSGQPQHF	TGTGCCAGCAGCTTACTCCCGGGGTCGGGGCAGCCCCAGCATTTT
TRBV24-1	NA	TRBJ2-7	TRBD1	CATSDPGQGASEQYF	TGTGCCACCAGTGACCCGGGACAGGGGGCTTCCGAGCAGTACTTC
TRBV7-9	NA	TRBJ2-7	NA	CASSPGVGAQVEEQYF	TGTGCCAGCAGCCCCGGGGTGGGTGCCCAGGTTGAGGAGCAGTACTTC
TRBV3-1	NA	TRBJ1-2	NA	CASSLSGPNYGYTF	TGTGCCAGCAGTCTAAGTGGGCCCAACTATGGCTACACCTTC
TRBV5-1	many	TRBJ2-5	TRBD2	CASSLPPSGDSQETQYF	TGCGCCAGCAGCTTACCCCCTAGCGGGGATAGCCAAGAGACCCAGTACTTC
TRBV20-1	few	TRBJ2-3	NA	CSARGPRIPDTQYF	TGCAGTGCTAGAGGACCCCGGATCCCAGATACGCAGTATTTT
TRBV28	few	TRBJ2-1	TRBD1	CASRVGQGNNEQFF	TGTGCCAGCAGAGTCGGACAGGGGAACAATGAGCAGTTCTTC
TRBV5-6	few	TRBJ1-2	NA	CASSWGEPNYGYTF	TGTGCCAGCAGCTGGGGGGAGCCGAACTATGGCTACACCTTC
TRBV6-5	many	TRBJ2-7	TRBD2	CASSYSTGTSGEQYF	TGTGCCAGCAGTTACTCTACCGGGACTAGCGGCGAGCAGTACTTC
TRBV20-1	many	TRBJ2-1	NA	CSASPVGHNEQFF	TGCAGTGCTAGTCCCGTGGGCCACAATGAGCAGTTCTTC
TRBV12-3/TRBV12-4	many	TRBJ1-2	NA	CASWGGQRAYGYTF	TGTGCCAGCTGGGGGGGCCAAAGGGCGTATGGCTACACCTTC
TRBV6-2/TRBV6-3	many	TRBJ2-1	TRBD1	CATTDRVEDEQFF	TGTGCCACAACCGACAGGGTAGAAGATGAGCAGTTCTTC
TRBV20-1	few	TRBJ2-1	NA	CSARDGGGMGSYNEQFF	TGCAGTGCTAGAGATGGAGGAGGGATGGGGTCCTACAATGAGCAGTTCTTC
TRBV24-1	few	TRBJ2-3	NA	CATSDLRAVDTQYF	TGTGCCACCAGTGACCTTCGGGCTGTAGATACGCAGTATTTT
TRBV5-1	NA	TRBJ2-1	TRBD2	CASSLLASGLDNEQFF	TGCGCCAGCAGCTTGCTGGCTAGCGGCCTGGACAATGAGCAGTTCTTC
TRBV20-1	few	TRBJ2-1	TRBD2	CSARDRSTGVGLAGSNEQFF	TGCAGTGCTAGAGATCGGAGTACAGGTGTGGGACTAGCGGGGAGCAATGAGCAGTTCTTC
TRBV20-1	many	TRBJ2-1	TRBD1	CSALWDREGFDLFF	TGCAGTGCCCTCTGGGACAGGGAAGGGTTTGATCTGTTCTTC
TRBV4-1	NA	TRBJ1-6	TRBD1	CASSQTDRSNSPLHF	TGCGCCAGCAGCCAAACGGACAGGAGCAATTCACCCCTCCACTTT
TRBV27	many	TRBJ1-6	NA	CASSSQVSPLHF	TGTGCCAGCAGTTCACAGGTTTCACCCCTCCACTTT
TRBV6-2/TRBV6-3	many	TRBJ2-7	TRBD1	CASKSRDRGFYEQYF	TGTGCCAGCAAATCCCGGGACAGGGGTTTCTACGAGCAGTACTTC
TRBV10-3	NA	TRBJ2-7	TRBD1	CAISEPPLATTGGRIEQYF	TGTGCCATCAGTGAGCCTCCATTGGCAACGACAGGGGGTCGAATAGAGCAGTACTTC
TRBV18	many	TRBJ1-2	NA	CASSPAAGHYGYTF	TGTGCCAGCTCACCGGCAGCAGGCCACTATGGCTACACCTTC
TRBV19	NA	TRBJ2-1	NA	CASSIGPGAYNEQFF	TGTGCCAGTAGTATCGGACCGGGGGCCTACAATGAGCAGTTCTTC
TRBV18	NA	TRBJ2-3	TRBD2	CASSPLAGGPATQYF	TGTGCCAGCTCACCTCTAGCGGGGGGGCCCGCTACGCAGTATTTT
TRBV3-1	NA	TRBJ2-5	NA	CASSPRLYWGSQETQYF	TGTGCCAGCAGCCCACGCCTCTATTGGGGGAGTCAAGAGACCCAGTACTTC
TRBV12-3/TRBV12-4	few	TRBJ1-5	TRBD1	CASSLTTTGGNQPQHF	TGTGCCAGCAGTTTAACAACTACAGGGGGCAATCAGCCCCAGCATTTT
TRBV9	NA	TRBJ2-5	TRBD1	CARSVGDSKETQYF	TGTGCCCGCAGCGTAGGGGACAGCAAAGAGACCCAGTACTTC
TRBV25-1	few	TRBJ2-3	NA	CASSESGGRFTDTQYF	TGTGCCAGCAGTGAATCTGGGGGGCGATTCACAGATACGCAGTATTTT
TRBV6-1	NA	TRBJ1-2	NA	CASSEYTHYGYTF	TGTGCCAGCAGTGAGTACACCCACTATGGCTACACCTTC
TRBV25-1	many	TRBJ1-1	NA	CASSDSNTVEAFF	TGTGCCAGCAGTGATAGTAATACGGTTGAAGCTTTCTTT
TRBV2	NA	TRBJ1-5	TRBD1	CASGTDPRSQHF	TGTGCCAGCGGGACAGACCCGCGTTCCCAGCATTTT
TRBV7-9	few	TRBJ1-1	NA	CASSFLARNTEAFF	TGTGCCAGCAGCTTTTTGGCCAGGAACACTGAAGCTTTCTTT
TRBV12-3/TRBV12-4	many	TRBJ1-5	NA	CASSFTGGNQPQHF	TGTGCCAGCAGTTTCACGGGGGGGAATCAGCCCCAGCATTTT
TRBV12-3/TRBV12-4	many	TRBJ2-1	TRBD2	CASRLTSGTYNEQFF	TGTGCCAGCAGGTTGACTAGCGGGACCTACAATGAGCAGTTCTTC
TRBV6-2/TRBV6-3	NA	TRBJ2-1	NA	CASRGWGSDEQFF	TGTGCCAGCAGGGGGTGGGGTAGCGATGAGCAGTTCTTC
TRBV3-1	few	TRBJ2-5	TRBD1	CASSQSRGLETQYF	TGTGCCAGCAGCCAATCTAGGGGGCTCGAGACCCAGTACTTC